The 16 T cell receptor beta chains below all came from one sample that was sequenced in a study of metastatic and nonmetastatic thyroid tumors. Each patient came to thyroid surgery without any prior treatment (of any kind). TCRdb re-called the PCR reads with MiXCR. This sample has approximately 38,000 clones, with roughly a sixth found just once. Sequenced: blood. The receptors here all came from a female donor with papillary thyroid cancer or a benign thyroid nodule (not recorded which). Some clones in this sample may be carry-over from other donors' samples.

This clone appeared many times. The chain combines TRBV27 with TRBJ2-3; TRBD2 agrees at 9 bases. V trimming: 1 base; J trimming: 5 bases; junction bases outside the gene matches: 7. This CDR3 is 16 amino acids long. Germline-derived CDR1 and CDR2 are MNHEY and SMNVEV (reference sequence). The CDR3 loop is CASSLWAGGLGDTQYF. CDR3 coding DNA: TGTGCCAGCAGTTTATGGGCGGGGGGGCTGGGAGATACGCAGTATTTT.

The chain is built from TRBV2 and TRBJ1-1, with 7 bases that match TRBD1. The CDR3 is made up of 14 amino acids. V shed 7 bases and J 0 bases; nucleotides not matched to a gene: 5. Germline values: CDR1 SNHLY, CDR2 FYNNEI. As DNA, the CDR3 is TGTGCCAGCACGGGACAGTTCATGAACACTGAAGCTTTCTTT. It is translated as CASTGQFMNTEAFF.

This clone occurred many times. The chain links TRBV4-1 to TRBJ1-4; 8 nucleotides align to TRBD1. The CDR3 contains 15 residues. Looked up from germline, CDR1 is MGHRA and CDR2 is YSYEKL. The trim removed 4 bases at V and 10 bases at J, leaving 11 bases unmatched. For the CDR3, the DNA is TGCGCCAGCAGCCTAAATCCGACACAGGGGGGAAAACTGTTTTTT. Protein sequence: CASSLNPTQGGKLFF.

This clone was counted ten times or more. This sample includes further DNA sequences coding for the same CDR3. J is TRBJ2-7 and V is TRBV5-1, with 8 bases fitting TRBD2. The ends lost 0 bases at V and 7 bases at J; junction bases unmatched: 9. CDR3 length equals 15 residues. CDR1 is SGHRS and CDR2 is YFSETQ in the germline V gene. The CDR3 reads CASSLAAAGGREQYF. The DNA of the CDR3 is TGCGCCAGCAGCTTGGCCGCGGCGGGGGGACGGGAGCAGTACTTC.

The rearrangement uses TRBV7-8 and TRBJ2-1, with 10 bases fitting TRBD2. The CDR3 extends over 14 amino acids. Germline assignment: CDR1 SGHVS and CDR2 FQNEAQ. Trimming took 6 bases from V and 9 from J; bases not matched to a gene: 8. CDR3 residues: CASSLSGRITEQFF. For the CDR3, the DNA is TGTGCCAGCAGTCTTAGCGGGAGGATAACTGAGCAGTTCTTC.

This clone was counted at least ten times. The rearrangement uses TRBV15 and TRBJ1-5, with TRBD1 matching 8 bases. The CDR3 covers 18 residues. V lost 0 bases and J lost 1; bases outside the gene matches: 8. Germline V gene lookup returns CDR1 LNHNV and CDR2 YYDKDF (reference sequence). Here the CDR3 reads CATSRESGGSISNQPQHF. The CDR3 DNA reads TGTGCCACCAGCAGAGAATCAGGGGGCTCTATAAGCAATCAGCCCCAGCATTTT.

This clone was recorded a few times. Being one base from a much bigger clone, this may be a read error. The chain is built from TRBV12-3 or TRBV12-4 and TRBJ1-1; D is undetermined. The CDR3 consists of 13 residues. In nucleotides, the CDR3 is TGTGCCAGCAGGGGCACAGATAGCACTGGAGCTTTCTTT. Translating gives CASRGTDSTGAFF.

This clone turned up a few times. The chain uses TRBV7-2 and TRBJ2-7, with D unclear. The ends were cut back, 4 bases at V and 2 bases at J, with 6 bases in the middle. Germline CDR1 reads SGHTA; CDR2 reads FQGNSA. The CDR3 spans 12 residues. The CDR3 DNA reads TGTGCCAGCAGCTCCCACCCCTACGAGCAGTACTTC. This gives the protein CASSSHPYEQYF.

To note about this clone: A much larger clone differs from this one at a single base, so this may be a read error. This chain joins TRBV20-1 and TRBJ1-1, with a weak D call TRBD1 (6 bases). CDR3 length equals 14 residues. CDR1 is DFQATT and CDR2 is SNEGSKA in the germline V gene (reference sequence). Here the CDR3 DNA reads TGCGGTGCTCCCGCCGGGACACCGAACACTGAAGCTTTCTTT. This encodes CGAPAGTPNTEAFF.

This clone was seen ten or more times. V gene TRBV4-2 combines with J gene TRBJ2-1, with 10 bases identical to TRBD2. The CDR3 loop spans 16 amino acids. Germline loops: CDR1 LGHNA, CDR2 YNFKEQ. The ends lost 0 bases at V and 2 bases at J; junction bases unmatched: 1. The CDR3 region is CASSQEAGGAYNEQFF. CDR3 nucleotide sequence: TGTGCCAGCAGCCAAGAAGCGGGAGGGGCCTACAATGAGCAGTTCTTC.

This clone was seen at least ten times. This may come from a read error, since a much larger clone is one base off. Other DNA sequences in the sample encode the same CDR3. This chain links TRBV19 with TRBJ2-5, with D uncertain. Per germline, CDR1 LNHDA and CDR2 SQIVND (reference sequence). The CDR3 is made up of 14 amino acids. V lost 1 base and J 4 bases, leaving 10 bases between the germline ends. DNA of the CDR3: TGTGCCAGTAGTATAGGTGGGGTGGGAGAGACCCAGTACTTC. It encodes CASSIGGVGETQYF.

J is TRBJ1-6 and V is TRBV5-5; D remains unclear. CDR3 size: 13 residues. V was trimmed by 0 bases and J by 10 bases, leaving 8 bases between them. CDR1 and CDR2 (germline): SGHKS, YYEKEE (reference sequence). The CDR3 DNA reads TGTGCCAGCAGCTTGGTAAGGAGCTCACCCCTCCACTTT. It translates to CASSLVRSSPLHF. Using reference TRBV5-5 and TRBJ1-6 for the parts outside the CDR3, the full variable domain is DAGVTQSPTHLIKTRGQQVTLRCSPISGHKSVSWYQQVLGQGPQFIFQYYEKEERGRGNFPDRFSARQFPNYSSELNVNALLLGDSALYLCASSLVRSSPLHFGNGTRLTVT.

This clone was seen ten or more times. The V call is TRBV4-1, the J call TRBJ2-4, with a tentative D call TRBD1 (5 bases). Germline CDR1 and CDR2: MGHRA and YSYEKL. This CDR3 contains 16 residues. Trimming cost V 1 base and J 0 bases, with 10 bases left between them. This chain's CDR3 is CASSQVGALAKNIQYF. The CDR3 DNA follows: TGCGCCAGCAGCCAAGTAGGGGCTCTAGCCAAAAACATTCAGTACTTC.

This clone was counted between two and nine times. An end of the junction does not agree with germline; a read error may underlie this. This chain connects TRBV6-2 or TRBV6-3 to TRBJ2-2; perhaps TRBD2 as D (5 bases). The CDR3 consists of 14 residues. Germline V lookup: CDR1 MNHEY, CDR2 SVGEGT. CDR3 DNA: TGTGCCAGCAGTTCCGGTACCCCGACCGGGGAGCTGCTTTTT. The encoded protein is CASSSGTPTGELLF.

This clone was picked up many times. J is TRBJ1-1 and V is TRBV7-9, with D possibly being TRBD1 (6 bases). CDR1 SEHNR and CDR2 FQNEAQ come from the germline V gene (reference sequence). The germline V and J ends were trimmed by 5 bases and 8 bases, with 15 bases remaining between them. The CDR3 runs 13 residues. CDR3 coding DNA: TGTGCCAGCAGCCCGAACGTCGGGACAGAAGCTTTCTTT. Amino acids: CASSPNVGTEAFF.

This clone appeared a single time. The V gene is TRBV11-1, the J gene TRBJ2-1; D is possibly TRBD2 (5 bases). There are 18 residues in the CDR3. V gave up 8 bases and J gave up 6 bases, with 29 bases separating them. Germline CDR1 SGHAT, CDR2 FQDESV (reference sequence). The CDR3: CASDPGNLRSLRPNEQFF. The CDR3 DNA reads TGTGCCAGCGATCCGGGAAACTTAAGGTCCCTAAGGCCCAATGAGCAGTTCTTC. The variable domain in full, completed from reference TRBV11-1 and TRBJ2-1, reads EAEVAQSPRYKITEKSQAVAFWCDPISGHATLYWYRQILGQGPELLVQFQDESVVDDSQLPKDRFSAERLKGVDSTLKIQPAELGDSAMYLCASDPGNLRSLRPNEQFFGPGTRLTVL.